The entry below gives a single T cell receptor (beta chain) sequence along with its context. This sample is drawn from a study of T-cell reconstitution after alpha-beta-depleted transplantation in children. TCRbeta library construction was performed incorporating unique molecular identifiers. One entry per CDR3 protein results from TCRdb running MiXCR on the PCR reads. Here the sample spans fewer than 500,000 distinct CDR3 sequences, over 40% being singletons. Between the trimmed V and J ends, which lost 5 bases and 4 bases, there was a span of 14 bases. The length of the CDR3 is 14 residues. CDR1 and CDR2 from the germline V gene are DFQATT and SNEGSKA (reference sequence).

The rearrangement joins TRBV20-1 to TRBJ2-2; weak D call: TRBD2 (6 bases). The TCR was taken from a girl aged 2-15 years with aplastic anemia, due to receive a stem cell transplant. Sequencing used PBMCs, obtained before TCRalphabeta/CD19-depleted stem cell transplant. CDR3 nucleotide sequence: TGCAGTGCTCGGCGGGACGGTTTCACCGGGGAGCTGTTTTTT. The encoded protein is CSARRDGFTGELFF.